Reported below is one TCR beta chain. Its antigen is undetermined. This entry belongs to a study of T-cell memory formation after mild COVID-19. Across the whole study: Clusters were largely donor specific.

TCRdb reanalysed the 5' RACE reads using MiXCR and keeps one entry per CDR3 protein. This table has approximately 250,000 distinct CDR3 sequences, roughly a sixth appearing once. Study findings and constraints: The study found balanced CD4/CD8 in clones contracting day 15 to 85 and a CD4+ lean in later expanders. Pre-infection memory contained some responding clones, which suggested that cross-reactive memory had joined.

The CDR3 length is 16 residues. Germline V gives CDR1 SGHTA, CDR2 FQGNSA. Trimming at V came to 6 bases and at J to 5 bases, leaving 11 bases not matched to a gene. The gene calls are TRBV7-2 and TRBJ2-1; 9 bases map to TRBD1. The sequencing input was PBMCs or a T cell subset sorted from them (not recorded which). The source of this sequence is a man younger than 35 who had mild COVID-19 (a few samples of this study predate the infection). Cell type and time point are not known. The DNA of the CDR3 is TGTGCCAGCAGTCGCCCCGACAGGGGGAGAAACAATGAGCAGTTCTTC. This encodes CASSRPDRGRNNEQFF.